The present TCR beta chain was sequenced within a study of cytomegalovirus exposure and HLA in healthy donors. Study-wide context: In a previous analysis, around 120 million unique TCR beta sequences were found from 150 million to 200 million T cells.

This CDR3 spans 15 amino acids. Per germline, CDR1 SEHNR and CDR2 FQNEAQ (reference sequence). The V gene end was trimmed by 3 bases and the J gene end by 5 bases; junction bases not matched to a gene: 4. Points from the study as a whole: Within an earlier analysis, most TCR beta V segments proved productive either about 87% or about 30% of the time. Analysis performed later found about 17,000 TCR beta sequences associated with HLA alleles at 0.05 false discovery rate. Later analysis identified a missense DCLRE1C variant that was linked to TCR beta V- and J-gene trimming.

On this clone: The target antigen is unknown.

PCR involved 60 Vbeta and 13 Jbeta primers. Using immunoSEQ multiplex PCR, the repertoire was profiled, and TCRdb retains in-frame clones only, with some absent. The sample has over 100,000 clones. The clonotype was recovered from a woman between 40 and 50 years old in good health and CMV-seropositive. Sequencing was performed on PBMCs. The chain combines TRBV7-9 with TRBJ2-1, with 10 bases identical to TRBD1. The CDR3 nucleotides read TGTGCCAGCAGCTTTTCCGGGACAGGGGACAATGAGCAGTTCTTC. This translates into CASSFSGTGDNEQFF.